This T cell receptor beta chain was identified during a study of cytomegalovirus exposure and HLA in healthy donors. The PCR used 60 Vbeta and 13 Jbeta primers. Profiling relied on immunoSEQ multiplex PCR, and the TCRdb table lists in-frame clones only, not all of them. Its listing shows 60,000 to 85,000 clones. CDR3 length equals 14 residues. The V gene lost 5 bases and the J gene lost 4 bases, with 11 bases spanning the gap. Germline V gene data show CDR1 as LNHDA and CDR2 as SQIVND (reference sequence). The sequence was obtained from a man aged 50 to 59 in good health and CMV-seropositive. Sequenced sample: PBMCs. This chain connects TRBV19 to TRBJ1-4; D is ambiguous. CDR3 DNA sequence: TGTGCCAGTAGTGTGTCTAGGAATAATGAAAAACTGTTTTTT. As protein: CASSVSRNNEKLFF.